Sequencing of this TCR beta chain was carried out in a study of T cell responses to AZD1222 COVID-19 vaccine. The overall study: The study pooled second doses at about 4 or about 12 weeks. Study results and caveats: In a largely white British group with more females than males, clonal diversity was possibly underestimated. Repertoires were obtained solely post-peak T cell response. Spike-wide vaccine-associated CD4 TCRs dominated at 160-218 and 743-854.

This clone was counted only a few times. The antigen is unknown. Here immunoSEQ multiplex PCR was the method, and the copy in TCRdb shows in-frame clones only, minus some. The sample holds 65,000 to 75,000 clones, 75% to 85% seen once. Sequencing used peripheral blood, obtained on day 0 of AZD1222 vaccination. The receptor was derived from an adult in good health.

Here the CDR3 reads CATSDSSGRAYNEQFF. For the CDR3, the DNA is TGTGCCACCAGTGACTCTAGTGGTCGGGCCTACAATGAGCAGTTCTTC. The chain uses TRBV24-1 and TRBJ2-1; D is ambiguous. The CDR3 length is 16 residues. V gave up 4 bases and J gave up 2 bases, with 14 bases separating them. Per the germline V gene, CDR1 is KGHDR and CDR2 is SFDVKD.